This T cell receptor (beta chain) is from a study of blood T cell repertoires in COVID-19. Looked up from germline, CDR1 is MNHGY and CDR2 is SAAAGT. Between the trimmed V and J ends, which lost 6 bases and 0 bases, there was a span of 8 bases. This CDR3 spans 14 amino acids. Sequenced by immunoSEQ multiplex PCR; TCRdb stores in-frame clones only, minus some. This table has 150,000 to 200,000 clones, around nine tenths appearing once. The sample comprised peripheral blood. The sequence was collected from a man aged 55 to 70 with active or convalescent COVID-19. J is TRBJ1-4 and V is TRBV6-8; no reliable D call. The CDR3 loop reads CASSQETTNEKLFF. CDR3 sequence (DNA): TGTGCCAGCAGCCAAGAGACAACTAATGAAAAACTGTTTTTT.